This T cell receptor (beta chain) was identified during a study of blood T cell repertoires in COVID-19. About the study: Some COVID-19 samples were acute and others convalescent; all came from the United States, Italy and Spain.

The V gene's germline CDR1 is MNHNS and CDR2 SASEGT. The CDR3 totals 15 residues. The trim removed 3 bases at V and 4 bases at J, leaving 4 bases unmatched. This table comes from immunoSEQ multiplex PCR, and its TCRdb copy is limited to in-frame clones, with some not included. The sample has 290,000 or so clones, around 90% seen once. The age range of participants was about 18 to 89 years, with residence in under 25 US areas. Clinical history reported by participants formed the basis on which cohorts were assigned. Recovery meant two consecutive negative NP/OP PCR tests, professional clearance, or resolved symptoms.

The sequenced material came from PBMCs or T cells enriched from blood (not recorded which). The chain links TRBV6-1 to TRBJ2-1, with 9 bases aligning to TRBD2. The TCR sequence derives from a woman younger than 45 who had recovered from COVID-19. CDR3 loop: CASSDLAGEYNEQFF. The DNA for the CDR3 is TGTGCCAGCAGTGATTTAGCGGGGGAGTACAATGAGCAGTTCTTC.